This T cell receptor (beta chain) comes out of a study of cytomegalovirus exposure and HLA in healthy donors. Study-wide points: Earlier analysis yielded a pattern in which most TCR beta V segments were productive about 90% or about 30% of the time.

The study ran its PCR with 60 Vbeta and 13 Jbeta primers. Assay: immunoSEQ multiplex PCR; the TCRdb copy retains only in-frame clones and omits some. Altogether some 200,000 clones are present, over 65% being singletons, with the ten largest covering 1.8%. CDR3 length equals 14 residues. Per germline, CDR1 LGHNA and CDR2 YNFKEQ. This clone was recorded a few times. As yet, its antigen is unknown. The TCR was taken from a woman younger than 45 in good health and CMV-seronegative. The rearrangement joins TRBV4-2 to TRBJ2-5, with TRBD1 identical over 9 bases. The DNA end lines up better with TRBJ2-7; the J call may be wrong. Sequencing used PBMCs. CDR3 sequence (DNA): TGTGCCAGCAGCCAAGTGGACAGGGGCCACGAGCAGTACTTC. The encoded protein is CASSQVDRGHEQYF.